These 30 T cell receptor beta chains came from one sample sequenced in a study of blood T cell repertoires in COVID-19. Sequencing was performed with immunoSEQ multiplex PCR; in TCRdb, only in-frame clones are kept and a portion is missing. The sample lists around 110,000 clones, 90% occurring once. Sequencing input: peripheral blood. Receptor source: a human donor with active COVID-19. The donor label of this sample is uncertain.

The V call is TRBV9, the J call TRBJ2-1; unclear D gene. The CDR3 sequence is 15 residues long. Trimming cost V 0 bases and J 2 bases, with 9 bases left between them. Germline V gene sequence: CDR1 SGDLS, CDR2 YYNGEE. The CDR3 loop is CASSVGQNAYNEQFF. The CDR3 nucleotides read TGTGCCAGCAGCGTAGGACAAAATGCCTACAATGAGCAGTTCTTC.

CDR3 in amino acids: CASSQGGGVSDIQYF. CDR3 DNA sequence: TGTGCCAGCAGCCAAGGCGGGGGGGTGTCGGACATTCAGTACTTC. J is TRBJ2-4 and V is TRBV3-1 (or the pseudogene TRBV3-2), with 9 bases that match TRBD2. The CDR3 consists of 15 residues. Germline trimming cut 1 base from V and 8 bases from J; bases unmatched to any gene: 6. Germline V gene sequence: CDR1 LGHDT, CDR2 YNNKEL (reference sequence).

The CDR3 sequence: CASSLLGSGGSNEQFF. For the CDR3, the DNA is TGTGCCAGCAGCCTTTTGGGTAGCGGGGGAAGCAATGAGCAGTTCTTC. V and J are TRBV7-9 and TRBJ2-1, with TRBD2 matching over 9 bases. The CDR3 contains 16 residues. The trim removed 5 bases at V and 6 bases at J, leaving 11 bases unmatched. Germline loops: CDR1 SEHNR, CDR2 FQNEAQ (reference sequence).

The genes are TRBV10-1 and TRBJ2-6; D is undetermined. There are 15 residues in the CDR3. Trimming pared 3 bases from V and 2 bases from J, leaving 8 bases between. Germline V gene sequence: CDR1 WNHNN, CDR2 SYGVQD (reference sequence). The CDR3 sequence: CASSDKSAGANVLTF. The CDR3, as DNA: TGCGCCAGCAGTGATAAATCTGCTGGGGCCAACGTCCTGACTTTC.

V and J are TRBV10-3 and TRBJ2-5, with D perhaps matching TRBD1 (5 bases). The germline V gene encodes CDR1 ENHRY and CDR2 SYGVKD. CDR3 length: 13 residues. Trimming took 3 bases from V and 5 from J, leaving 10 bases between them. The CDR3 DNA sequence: TGTGCCATCAGTGACGGAAGGGGTGAGACCCAGTACTTC. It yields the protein CAISDGRGETQYF.

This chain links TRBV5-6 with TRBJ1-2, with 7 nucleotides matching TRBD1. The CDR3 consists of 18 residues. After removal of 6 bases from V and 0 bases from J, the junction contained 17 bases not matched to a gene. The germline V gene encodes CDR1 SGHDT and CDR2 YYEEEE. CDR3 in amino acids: CASNKSPTGPLSNYGYTF. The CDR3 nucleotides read TGTGCCAGCAACAAATCACCGACAGGGCCCCTTTCTAACTATGGCTACACCTTC. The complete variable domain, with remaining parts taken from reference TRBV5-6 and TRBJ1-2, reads DAGVTQSPTHLIKTRGQQVTLRCSPKSGHDTVSWYQQALGQGPQFIFQYYEEEERQRGNFPDRFSGHQFPNYSSELNVNALLLGDSALYLCASNKSPTGPLSNYGYTFGSGTRLTVV.

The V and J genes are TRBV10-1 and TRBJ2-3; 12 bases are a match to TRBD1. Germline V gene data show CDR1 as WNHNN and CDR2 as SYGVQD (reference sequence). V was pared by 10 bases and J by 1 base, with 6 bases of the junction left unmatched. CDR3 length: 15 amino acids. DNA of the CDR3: TGCGCCACCCCGGGACAGGGGGCGCGCACAGATACGCAGTATTTT. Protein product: CATPGQGARTDTQYF.

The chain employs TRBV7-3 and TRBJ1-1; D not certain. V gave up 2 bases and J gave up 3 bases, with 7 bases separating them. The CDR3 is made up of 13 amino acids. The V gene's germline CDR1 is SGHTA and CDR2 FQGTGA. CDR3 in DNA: TGTGCCAGCAGCTTATTGAGGGACACTGAAGCTTTCTTT. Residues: CASSLLRDTEAFF. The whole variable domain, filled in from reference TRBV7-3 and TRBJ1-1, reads GAGVSQTPSNKVTEKGKYVELRCDPISGHTALYWYRQSLGQGPEFLIYFQGTGAADDSGLPNDRFFAVRPEGSVSTLKIQRTERGDSAVYLCASSLLRDTEAFFGQGTRLTVV.

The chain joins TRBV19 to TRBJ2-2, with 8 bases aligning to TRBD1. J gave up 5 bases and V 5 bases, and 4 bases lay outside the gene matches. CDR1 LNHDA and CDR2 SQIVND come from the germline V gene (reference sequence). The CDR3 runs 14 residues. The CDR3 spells CASSRTGWTGELFF. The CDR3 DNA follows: TGTGCCAGTAGTCGGACAGGGTGGACCGGGGAGCTGTTTTTT.

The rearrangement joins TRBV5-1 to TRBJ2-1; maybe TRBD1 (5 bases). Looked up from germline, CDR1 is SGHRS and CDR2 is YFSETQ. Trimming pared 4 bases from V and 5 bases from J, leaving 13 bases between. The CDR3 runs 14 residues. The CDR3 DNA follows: TGCGCCAGCAGCACCCAGGGTCACAACAATGAGCAGTTCTTC. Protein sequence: CASSTQGHNNEQFF.

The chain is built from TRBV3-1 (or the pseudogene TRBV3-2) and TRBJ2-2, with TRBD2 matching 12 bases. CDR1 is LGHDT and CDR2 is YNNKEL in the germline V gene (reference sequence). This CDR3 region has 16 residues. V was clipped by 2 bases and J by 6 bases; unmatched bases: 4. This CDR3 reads CASSQWASGGAGELFF. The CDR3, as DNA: TGTGCCAGCAGCCAATGGGCTAGCGGGGGGGCCGGGGAGCTGTTTTTT.

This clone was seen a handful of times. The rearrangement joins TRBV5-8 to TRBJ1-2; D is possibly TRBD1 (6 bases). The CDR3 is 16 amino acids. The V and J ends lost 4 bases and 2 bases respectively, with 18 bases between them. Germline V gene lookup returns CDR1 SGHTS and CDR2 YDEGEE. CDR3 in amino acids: CASSRGQLLWNYGYTF. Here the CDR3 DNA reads TGTGCCAGCAGCAGGGGACAACTACTCTGGAACTATGGCTACACCTTC.

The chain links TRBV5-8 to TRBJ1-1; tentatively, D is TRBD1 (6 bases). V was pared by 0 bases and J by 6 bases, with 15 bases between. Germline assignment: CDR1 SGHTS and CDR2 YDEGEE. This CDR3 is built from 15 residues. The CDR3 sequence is CASSLGGGAYPEAFF. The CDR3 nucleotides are TGTGCCAGCAGCTTGGGGGGGGGCGCTTACCCTGAAGCTTTCTTT.

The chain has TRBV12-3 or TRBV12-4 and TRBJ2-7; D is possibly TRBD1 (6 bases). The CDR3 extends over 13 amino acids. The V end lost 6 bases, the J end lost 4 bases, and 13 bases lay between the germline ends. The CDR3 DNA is TGTGCCAGCAGGTCAGGACAGACGTACGAGCAGTACTTC. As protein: CASRSGQTYEQYF.

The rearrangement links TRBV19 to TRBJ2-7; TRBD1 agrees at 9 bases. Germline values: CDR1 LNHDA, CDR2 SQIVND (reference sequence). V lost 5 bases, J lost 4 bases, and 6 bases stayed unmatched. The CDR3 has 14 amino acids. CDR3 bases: TGTGCCAGTAGTGGACAGGGGATGGGATACGAGCAGTACTTC. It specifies CASSGQGMGYEQYF.

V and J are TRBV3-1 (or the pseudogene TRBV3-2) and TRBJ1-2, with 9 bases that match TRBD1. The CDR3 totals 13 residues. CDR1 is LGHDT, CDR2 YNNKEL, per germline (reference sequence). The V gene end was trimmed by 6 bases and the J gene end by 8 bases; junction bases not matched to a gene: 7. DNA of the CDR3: TGTGCCAGCAGACTGGACAGGGGCGGCGGCTACACCTTC. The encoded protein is CASRLDRGGGYTF.

The CDR3 DNA reads TGTGCCAGCAGTCGGACAGGGGGATTGGTCACCGGGGAGCTGTTTTTT. Amino acids: CASSRTGGLVTGELFF. This sequence joins TRBV7-6 and TRBJ2-2, with 10 bases identical to TRBD1. J gave up 4 bases and V 6 bases, and 8 bases lay outside the gene matches. The germline gives CDR1 SGHVS, CDR2 FNYEAQ. The CDR3 runs to 16 residues.

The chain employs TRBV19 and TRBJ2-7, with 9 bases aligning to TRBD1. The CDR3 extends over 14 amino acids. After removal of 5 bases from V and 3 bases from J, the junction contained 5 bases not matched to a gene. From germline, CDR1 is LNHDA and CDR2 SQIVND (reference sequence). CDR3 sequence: CASSPGTGFYEQYF. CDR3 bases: TGTGCCAGTAGTCCCGGGACAGGGTTCTACGAGCAGTACTTC.

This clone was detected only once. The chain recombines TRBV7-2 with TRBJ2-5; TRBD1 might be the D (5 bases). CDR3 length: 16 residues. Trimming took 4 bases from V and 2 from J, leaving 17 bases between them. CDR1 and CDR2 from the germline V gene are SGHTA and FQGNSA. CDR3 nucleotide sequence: TGTGCCAGCAGCTGGGGCCTAGTGGTAGGGCAAGAGACCCAGTACTTC. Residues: CASSWGLVVGQETQYF. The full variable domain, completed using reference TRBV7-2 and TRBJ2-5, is GAGVSQSPSNKVTEKGKDVELRCDPISGHTALYWYRQSLGQGLEFLIYFQGNSAPDKSGLPSDRFSAERTGGSVSTLTIQRTQQEDSAVYLCASSWGLVVGQETQYFGPGTRLLVL.

This CDR3 reads CASSFSGRWFDQPQHF. The DNA of the CDR3 is TGTGCCAGCAGCTTTTCAGGGCGTTGGTTCGATCAGCCCCAGCATTTT. V usage is TRBV7-8 and J usage is TRBJ1-5; maybe TRBD1 (5 bases). Germline V CDR1 and CDR2: SGHVS, FQNEAQ. V was shortened by 3 bases and J by 5 bases, with 17 bases between the two germline ends. This CDR3 spans 16 amino acids.

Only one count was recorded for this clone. The CDR3 DNA reads as TGTGCCAGCAGCGTGGGATTGAGCGGGGGGGCCTGGGAGCAGTTCTTC. Residues: CASSVGLSGGAWEQFF. V and J are TRBV9 and TRBJ2-1; TRBD2 matches 10 bases. Germline V CDR1 and CDR2: SGDLS, YYNGEE. With V trimmed by 2 bases and J by 10 bases, 12 bases remained unmatched. This CDR3 contains 16 residues. Combining the CDR3 with reference TRBV9 and TRBJ2-1 gives the whole variable domain DSGVTQTPKHLITATGQRVTLRCSPRSGDLSVYWYQQSLDQGLQFLIQYYNGEERAKGNILERFSAQQFPDLHSELNLSSLELGDSALYFCASSVGLSGGAWEQFFGPGTRLTVL.

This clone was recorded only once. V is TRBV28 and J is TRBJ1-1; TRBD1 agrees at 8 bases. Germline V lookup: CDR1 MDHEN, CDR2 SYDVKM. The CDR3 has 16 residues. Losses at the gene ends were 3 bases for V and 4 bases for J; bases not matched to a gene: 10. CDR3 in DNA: TGTGCCAGCAGTTTCGCAGGGGGCAAGTTAAGCACTGAAGCTTTCTTT. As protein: CASSFAGGKLSTEAFF. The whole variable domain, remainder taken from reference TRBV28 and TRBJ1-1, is DVKVTQSSRYLVKRTGEKVFLECVQDMDHENMFWYRQDPGLGLRLIYFSYDVKMKEKGDIPEGYSVSREKKERFSLILESASTNQTSMYLCASSFAGGKLSTEAFFGQGTRLTVV.

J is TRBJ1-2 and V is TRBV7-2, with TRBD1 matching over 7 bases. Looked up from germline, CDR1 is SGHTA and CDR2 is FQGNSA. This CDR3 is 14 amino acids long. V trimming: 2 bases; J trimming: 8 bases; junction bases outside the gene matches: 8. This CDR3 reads CASSLRGRGSGYTF. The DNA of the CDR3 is TGTGCCAGCAGCTTAAGGGGCAGGGGGTCGGGCTACACCTTC.

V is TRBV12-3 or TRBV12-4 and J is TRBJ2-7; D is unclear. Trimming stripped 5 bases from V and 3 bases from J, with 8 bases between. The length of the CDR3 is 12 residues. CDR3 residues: CASSPQFYEQYF. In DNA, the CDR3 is TGTGCCAGCAGTCCTCAGTTCTACGAGCAGTACTTC.

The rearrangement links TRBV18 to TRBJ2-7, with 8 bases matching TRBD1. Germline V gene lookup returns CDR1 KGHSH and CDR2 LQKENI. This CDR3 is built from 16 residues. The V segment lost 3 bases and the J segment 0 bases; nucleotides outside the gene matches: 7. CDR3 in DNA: TGTGCCAGCTCACCGGGGACAGGCAGGAGCTCCTACGAGCAGTACTTC. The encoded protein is CASSPGTGRSSYEQYF.

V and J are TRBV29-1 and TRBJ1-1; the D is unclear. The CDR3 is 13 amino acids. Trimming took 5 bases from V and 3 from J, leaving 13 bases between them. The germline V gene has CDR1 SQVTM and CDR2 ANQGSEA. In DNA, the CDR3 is TGCAGCGTTAGGTACGCGCAGGACACTGAAGCTTTCTTT. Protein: CSVRYAQDTEAFF. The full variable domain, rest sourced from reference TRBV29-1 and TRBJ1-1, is SAVISQKPSRDICQRGTSLTIQCQVDSQVTMMFWYRQQPGQSLTLIATANQGSEATYESGFVIDKFPISRPNLTFSTLTVSNMSPEDSSIYLCSVRYAQDTEAFFGQGTRLTVV.

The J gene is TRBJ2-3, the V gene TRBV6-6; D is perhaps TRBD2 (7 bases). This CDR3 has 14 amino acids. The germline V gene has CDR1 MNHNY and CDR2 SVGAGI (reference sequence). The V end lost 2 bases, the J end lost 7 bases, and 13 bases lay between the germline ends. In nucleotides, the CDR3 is TGTGCCAGCAGTTACGTGGGGGGGCCGAATACGCAGTATTTT. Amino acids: CASSYVGGPNTQYF.

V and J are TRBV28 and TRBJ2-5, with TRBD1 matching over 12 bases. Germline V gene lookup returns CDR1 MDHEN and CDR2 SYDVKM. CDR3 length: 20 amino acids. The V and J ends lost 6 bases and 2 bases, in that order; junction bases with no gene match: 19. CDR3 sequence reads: CASSTTDPGQGAVRQETQYF. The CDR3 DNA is TGTGCCAGCAGCACTACTGATCCGGGACAGGGGGCTGTAAGGCAAGAGACCCAGTACTTC.

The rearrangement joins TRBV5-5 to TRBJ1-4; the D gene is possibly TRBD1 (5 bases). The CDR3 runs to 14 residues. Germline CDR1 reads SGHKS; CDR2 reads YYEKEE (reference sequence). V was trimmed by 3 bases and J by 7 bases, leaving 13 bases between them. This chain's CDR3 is CASSSGLQGEKLFF. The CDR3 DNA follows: TGTGCCAGCAGCTCAGGGTTGCAGGGTGAAAAACTGTTTTTT.

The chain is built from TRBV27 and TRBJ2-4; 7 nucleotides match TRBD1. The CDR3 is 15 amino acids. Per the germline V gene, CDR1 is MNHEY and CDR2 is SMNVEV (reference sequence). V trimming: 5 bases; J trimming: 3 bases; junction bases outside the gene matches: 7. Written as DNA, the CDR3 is TGTGCCAGCAGTGCCCGACAGGGTAGCAAAAACATTCAGTACTTC. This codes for CASSARQGSKNIQYF.